This paragraph covers one TCR beta chain sequence. The repertoire was sequenced with immunoSEQ multiplex PCR; TCRdb's copy has only in-frame clones and lacks some. The sample has some 96,000 clones, about 82% seen once; the top ten hold around an eighth. Trimming at V came to 5 bases and at J to 8 bases, leaving 3 bases not matched to a gene. The CDR3 spans 13 residues. From germline, CDR1 is SGHTA and CDR2 FQGNSA. The data stem from a study of blood T cell repertoires in COVID-19. Study at large: T cells, B-cell-depleted T cells, or PBMCs provided the cDNA or gDNA that served as material.

This TCR derives from a man aged 50-59 years with active or convalescent COVID-19. Source material: peripheral blood. This chain links TRBV7-2 with TRBJ1-5; TRBD1 matches at 10 bases. The CDR3 bases are TGTGCCAGCAGCCCGGGACAGGGGAAGCCCCAGCATTTT. Its protein product is CASSPGQGKPQHF. The whole variable domain, filled in from reference TRBV7-2 and TRBJ1-5, reads GAGVSQSPSNKVTEKGKDVELRCDPISGHTALYWYRQSLGQGLEFLIYFQGNSAPDKSGLPSDRFSAERTGGSVSTLTIQRTQQEDSAVYLCASSPGQGKPQHFGDGTRLSIL.